Shown below are 24 T cell receptor beta chains from a single sample sequenced in a study of cytomegalovirus exposure and HLA in healthy donors. Primers included in the PCR were 60 Vbeta and 13 Jbeta primers. TCRdb keeps only in-frame clones here, not all; method: immunoSEQ multiplex PCR. The sample lists some 120,000 clones, 73% seen once, with more than 2% in the top ten. The sample comprised PBMCs. These receptors were obtained from a woman aged 40 to 50 in good health and CMV-seropositive.

J is TRBJ1-1 and V is TRBV5-1; 10 bases align to TRBD1. The V gene's germline CDR1 is SGHRS and CDR2 YFSETQ. The V segment lost 4 bases and the J segment 4 bases; nucleotides outside the gene matches: 7. The CDR3 runs to 15 residues. In DNA, the CDR3 is TGCGCCAGCAGCCCGGACAGGGGGTCGGGCACTGAAGCTTTCTTT. Translating gives CASSPDRGSGTEAFF.

The chain recombines TRBV28 with TRBJ2-3; TRBD2 agrees at 8 bases. V trimming: 4 bases; J trimming: 1 base; junction bases outside the gene matches: 4. The CDR3 has 15 residues. Germline CDR1 reads MDHEN; CDR2 reads SYDVKM. Here the CDR3 reads CASSSGGTGTDTQYF. For the CDR3, the DNA is TGTGCCAGCAGTTCGGGGGGGACTGGCACAGATACGCAGTATTTT.

The chain links TRBV11-2 to TRBJ1-5; no clear D. Germline CDR1 and CDR2: SGHAT and FQNNGV. This CDR3 contains 14 residues. V was cut by 5 bases and J by 4 bases, with 12 bases left in between. The CDR3 is CASSPEQSNQPQHF. DNA of the CDR3: TGTGCCAGCAGCCCGGAGCAGTCTAATCAGCCCCAGCATTTT.

The J gene is TRBJ1-1, the V gene TRBV6-1, with unresolved D. Germline CDR1 MNHNS, CDR2 SASEGT. The CDR3 spans 11 residues. Trimming cost V 8 bases and J 3 bases, with 7 bases left between them. The CDR3 coding sequence is TGTGCCAGCGCGTCGGACACTGAAGCTTTCTTT. Translated: CASASDTEAFF.

V is TRBV18 and J is TRBJ1-1; D is unclear. Germline assignment: CDR1 KGHSH and CDR2 LQKENI. Trimming shortened V by 4 bases and J by 1 base, and 4 bases separated the two germline ends. This CDR3 region has 12 residues. Here the CDR3 reads CASSQRNTEAFF. The CDR3 coding sequence is TGTGCCAGCTCACAGAGGAACACTGAAGCTTTCTTT.

This chain uses TRBV2 with TRBJ2-7; 8 bases line up with TRBD2. This CDR3 region has 14 residues. V was clipped by 4 bases and J by 7 bases; unmatched bases: 9. Germline V gene data show CDR1 as SNHLY and CDR2 as FYNNEI. Written as DNA, the CDR3 is TGTGCCAGCAGTGGCGAGAGGCCGGGAGGGGAGCAGTACTTC. Encoded protein: CASSGERPGGEQYF.

This clone appeared once. J is TRBJ2-5 and V is TRBV30; the D is unclear. The V gene's germline CDR1 is GTSNPN and CDR2 SVGIG (reference sequence). V dropped 2 bases and J dropped 2 bases, with 12 bases sitting between them. This CDR3 contains 14 residues. For the CDR3, the DNA is TGTGCCTGGAGTAGGAATGGCGGACAAGAGACCCAGTACTTC. It encodes CAWSRNGGQETQYF.

This clone was seen only a few times. The chain carries TRBV30 and TRBJ2-3; 8 nucleotides match TRBD2. CDR3 length equals 14 residues. CDR1 is GTSNPN, CDR2 SVGIG, per germline (reference sequence). Germline trimming cut 5 bases from V and 4 bases from J; bases unmatched to any gene: 8. The CDR3 loop reads CAWGGRGVADTQYF. CDR3 bases: TGTGCCTGGGGGGGGCGGGGGGTGGCAGATACGCAGTATTTT.

The CDR3 DNA is TGCGCCAACCTTCGGACAGGGCCCTACGAGCAGTACTTC. It codes for CANLRTGPYEQYF. V gene TRBV10-1 combines with J gene TRBJ2-7; TRBD1 matches at 8 bases. J gave up 2 bases and V 10 bases, and 7 bases lay outside the gene matches. This CDR3 region has 13 residues. Germline V gene sequence: CDR1 WNHNN, CDR2 SYGVQD (reference sequence).

This clone has more than one count but fewer than ten. CDR3 DNA: TGTGCCAGCACCAAAACGCGGTCAGCCCGTGAAGCTTTCTTT. As protein: CASTKTRSAREAFF. The genes are TRBV6-1 and TRBJ1-1; D is unclear. This CDR3 contains 14 residues. Trimming left V 7 bases short and J 7 bases short, with 19 bases between. In germline, CDR1 is MNHNS, CDR2 SASEGT.

This clone has just one count. The CDR3 nucleotides are TGTGCCACCAGTCCGAATCCCAGACAGGGGGGTGGCTACACCTTC. Encoded protein: CATSPNPRQGGGYTF. The V and J genes are TRBV15 and TRBJ1-2; 9 bases match TRBD1. Per germline, CDR1 LNHNV and CDR2 YYDKDF (reference sequence). The CDR3 length is 15 residues. Unmatched junction bases numbered 12, after V lost 6 bases and J lost 7 bases. Full variable domain (rest looked up from reference TRBV15 and TRBJ1-2): DAMVIQNPRYQVTQFGKPVTLSCSQTLNHNVMYWYQQKSSQAPKLLFHYYDKDFNNEADTPDNFQSRRPNTSFCFLDIRSPGLGDTAMYLCATSPNPRQGGGYTFGSGTRLTVV.

The genes are TRBV6-1 and TRBJ2-3; possible D gene TRBD2, 7 bases. This CDR3 is 14 amino acids long. Trimming left V 6 bases short and J 4 bases short, with 14 bases between. Germline values: CDR1 MNHNS, CDR2 SASEGT. CDR3 region: CASSVGGAPDTQYF. DNA of the CDR3: TGTGCCAGCAGCGTTGGGGGGGCCCCAGATACGCAGTATTTT.

Only a few counts were recorded for this clone. The chain combines TRBV28 with TRBJ1-3; tentatively, D is TRBD1 (5 bases). There are 15 residues in the CDR3. The V end lost 5 bases, the J end lost 4 bases, and 15 bases lay between the germline ends. CDR1 is MDHEN and CDR2 is SYDVKM in the germline V gene. The CDR3 region is CASSTLQGGGNTIYF. DNA of the CDR3: TGTGCCAGCAGTACCCTCCAGGGCGGCGGAAACACCATATATTTT.

Remarks on this clone: At one boundary the junction diverges from the germline segment, which might be a read error. The V call is TRBV28, the J call TRBJ2-5; a possible D gene is TRBD1 (5 bases). This CDR3 has 13 residues. Germline CDR1 MDHEN, CDR2 SYDVKM. The CDR3 spells CASSLRAGPTPNF. The CDR3 bases are TGTGCCAGCAGTTTAAGGGCAGGGCCCACCCCGAACTTC. The full variable domain, rest sourced from reference TRBV28 and TRBJ2-5, is DVKVTQSSRYLVKRTGEKVFLECVQDMDHENMFWYRQDPGLGLRLIYFSYDVKMKEKGDIPEGYSVSREKKERFSLILESASTNQTSMYLCASSLRAGPTPNFGPGTRLLVL.

The DNA for the CDR3 is TGTGCCAGCGCCGTACAGGGGGTACACTACTTC. Amino acids: CASAVQGVHYF. This chain joins TRBV28 and TRBJ2-7; 8 bases fit TRBD1. Germline V gene data show CDR1 as MDHEN and CDR2 as SYDVKM. Germline trimming cut 8 bases from V and 13 bases from J; bases unmatched to any gene: 10. This CDR3 has 11 residues.

The chain employs TRBV4-3 and TRBJ2-7, with 8 bases matching TRBD1. This CDR3 spans 17 amino acids. Unmatched junction bases numbered 13, after V lost 0 bases and J lost 6 bases. In germline, CDR1 is LGHNA, CDR2 YSLEER. This chain's CDR3 is CASSQDAVNRGVGEQYF. In DNA, the CDR3 is TGCGCCAGCAGCCAAGATGCAGTCAACAGGGGGGTTGGCGAGCAGTACTTC.

V and J are TRBV19 and TRBJ1-1; D is unresolved. This CDR3 region has 14 residues. V dropped 2 bases and J dropped 4 bases, with 11 bases sitting between them. CDR1 and CDR2 from the germline V gene are LNHDA and SQIVND (reference sequence). The CDR3, as DNA: TGTGCCAGTAGTATATCACGGGTTGGCACTGAAGCTTTCTTT. Its protein product is CASSISRVGTEAFF.

The rearrangement links TRBV19 to TRBJ1-1; D not certain. Germline V lookup: CDR1 LNHDA, CDR2 SQIVND (reference sequence). The CDR3 has 11 amino acids. Between the trimmed V and J ends, which lost 7 bases and 2 bases, there was a span of 5 bases. This CDR3 reads CASKTNTEAFF. CDR3 nucleotides: TGTGCCAGTAAAACTAACACTGAAGCTTTCTTT.

This chain joins TRBV10-2 and TRBJ2-1; 9 positions match TRBD2. Germline V gives CDR1 WSHSY, CDR2 SAAADI. The CDR3 covers 14 residues. The V gene end was trimmed by 2 bases and the J gene end by 15 bases; junction bases not matched to a gene: 11. CDR3 DNA sequence: TGCGCCAGCAGTGAGCTCCGGCTAGCGGGACCACGGTTCTTC. This sequence encodes CASSELRLAGPRFF.

The gene calls are TRBV7-2 and TRBJ2-1; possibly TRBD2 for D (5 bases). Trimming left V 1 base short and J 4 bases short, with 5 bases between. This CDR3 has 13 amino acids. Germline assignment: CDR1 SGHTA and CDR2 FQGNSA. The chain's CDR3 is CASSLGLYNEQFF. The CDR3 DNA reads as TGTGCCAGCAGCTTAGGACTATACAATGAGCAGTTCTTC.

The genes are TRBV4-2 and TRBJ2-6, with D unclear. Trimming cost V 1 base and J 2 bases, with 9 bases left between them. This CDR3 is built from 16 residues. CDR1 and CDR2 (germline): LGHNA, YNFKEQ. This CDR3 is CASSQVVQAGANVLTF. CDR3 DNA sequence: TGTGCCAGCAGCCAAGTCGTCCAGGCTGGGGCCAACGTCCTGACTTTC.

The chain combines TRBV2 with TRBJ1-1, with a possible D match to TRBD1 (5 bases). V was clipped by 6 bases and J by 5 bases, with 16 bases between them. Per the germline V gene, CDR1 is SNHLY and CDR2 is FYNNEI. This CDR3 has 14 residues. This chain's CDR3 is CASRTDRAGTEAFF. CDR3 sequence (DNA): TGTGCCAGCAGGACCGACAGAGCCGGGACTGAAGCTTTCTTT.

On this clone: This same CDR3 is encoded by further DNA sequences in the sample. The genes are TRBV18 and TRBJ1-5; TRBD1 agrees at 8 bases. The CDR3 covers 14 residues. Unmatched junction bases numbered 1, after V lost 2 bases and J lost 4 bases. Per germline, CDR1 KGHSH and CDR2 LQKENI. The CDR3 region is CASSPGTGNQPQHF. CDR3 sequence (DNA): TGTGCCAGCTCACCAGGGACAGGAAATCAGCCCCAGCATTTT.

V is TRBV19 and J is TRBJ1-5, with D hard to call. The CDR3 loop spans 20 amino acids. CDR1 and CDR2 (germline): LNHDA, SQIVND (reference sequence). The V end lost 11 bases, the J end lost 3 bases, and 35 bases lay between the germline ends. The CDR3: CASLLFLVPSLRLINQPQHF. For the CDR3, the DNA is TGTGCCTCGCTCCTCTTCCTGGTTCCTTCCCTGCGGCTGATCAATCAGCCCCAGCATTTT. The complete variable domain, with remaining parts taken from reference TRBV19 and TRBJ1-5, reads DGGITQSPKYLFRKEGQNVTLSCEQNLNHDAMYWYRQDPGQGLRLIYYSQIVNDFQKGDIAEGYSVSREKKESFPLTVTSAQKNPTAFYLCASLLFLVPSLRLINQPQHFGDGTRLSIL.